The clone carrying this T cell receptor (beta chain) came up a few times. Sequenced material consisted of expressed TCRB transcripts (all of the isolated RNA was reverse transcribed). Method: immunoSEQ multiplex PCR; TCRdb's copy keeps in-frame clones and lacks some. The sample lists under 900,000 clones, 17% occurring once. This entry belongs to a study of beta chain features in type 1 diabetes. Study in general: About 110 million sorted cells were examined across all samples.

J gave up 3 bases and V 1 base, and 9 bases lay outside the gene matches. The CDR3 length is 19 residues. The V gene's germline CDR1 is LGHNA and CDR2 YNFKEQ. The chain has TRBV4-2 and TRBJ2-3, with TRBD2 identical over 14 bases. The sequence was collected from a woman younger than 30 in good health. The sequenced sample was naive CD4+ T cells from blood. CDR3 sequence reads: CASSQGTSGRSGSTDTQYF. The CDR3 nucleotides are TGTGCCAGCAGCCAAGGGACTAGCGGGAGGTCCGGAAGTACAGATACGCAGTATTTT.